This note documents a single T cell receptor (beta chain) sequence. The CDR3 covers 13 residues. CDR1 is LGHNT and CDR2 is FRNRAP in the germline V gene. Deletions cut 5 bases from V and 3 bases from J, with 10 bases between. The data originate from a study of CD4 T cells in relation to SARS-CoV-2 and coronaviruses. CD4+ T cells from unexposed donors were obtained before the COVID-19 pandemic (2011-2018). The method was immunoSEQ multiplex PCR; TCRdb's version includes in-frame clones alone and lacks a portion of them. The sample has about 70,000 clones, about 90% seen once. The receptor's source is a human donor in good health. The source material was memory CD4+ T cells from PBMCs. The rearrangement links TRBV12-5 to TRBJ2-5; D may be TRBD1 (6 bases). CDR3 DNA sequence: TGTGCTAGTGGTACGACAGGCGAAGAGACCCAGTACTTC. It yields the protein CASGTTGEETQYF.